Shown below are 29 T cell receptor beta chains from a single sample sequenced in a study of cytomegalovirus exposure and HLA in healthy donors. With 60 Vbeta and 13 Jbeta primers, the PCR was carried out. The data were produced by immunoSEQ multiplex PCR, yet TCRdb's version contains in-frame clones alone and is incomplete. The repertoire includes roughly 230,000 clones, 80% to 95% of them detected once, and around 1.7% sits in the top ten. Source material: PBMCs. Every receptor here comes from a girl aged 2 to 9 in good health and CMV-seronegative.

The chain links TRBV5-4 to TRBJ2-2, with 11 nucleotides matching TRBD1. J lost 6 bases, V lost 4 bases, and 8 bases had no gene match. CDR3 length: 16 residues. The germline V gene encodes CDR1 SGHNT and CDR2 YYREEE (reference sequence). The CDR3 loop is CASSLGQGALAGELFF. In DNA, the CDR3 is TGTGCCAGCAGCCTCGGACAGGGGGCATTGGCCGGGGAGCTGTTTTTT.

In the case of this clone: Distinct nucleotide sequences in the sample also encode this CDR3. This chain connects TRBV5-4 to TRBJ1-1; no clear D gene. Germline V gene sequence: CDR1 SGHNT, CDR2 YYREEE (reference sequence). Deletions cut 4 bases from V and 1 base from J, with 5 bases between. The CDR3 has 12 residues. As DNA, the CDR3 is TGTGCCAGCAGCCCAGGGAACACTGAAGCTTTCTTT. Encoded protein: CASSPGNTEAFF.

This clone was seen once. The chain has TRBV11-2 and TRBJ2-1; D perhaps matches TRBD1 (5 bases). The germline gives CDR1 SGHAT, CDR2 FQNNGV. The CDR3 is 13 amino acids. V lost 4 bases to trimming and J lost 4 bases, with 8 bases between them. CDR3 bases: TGTGCCAGCAGCTACCGACAGTACAATGAGCAGTTCTTC. Encoded protein: CASSYRQYNEQFF. Complete variable domain (other parts from reference TRBV11-2 and TRBJ2-1): EAGVAQSPRYKIIEKRQSVAFWCNPISGHATLYWYQQILGQGPKLLIQFQNNGVVDDSQLPKDRFSAERLKGVDSTLKIQPAKLEDSAVYLCASSYRQYNEQFFGPGTRLTVL.

This chain joins TRBV6-5 and TRBJ1-1, with TRBD1 identical over 11 bases. The germline CDR1 and CDR2 sequences are MNHEY and SVGAGI. The CDR3 contains 14 residues. The V and J ends lost 5 bases and 4 bases, in that order; junction bases with no gene match: 3. CDR3 in amino acids: CASSAGTGGTEAFF. The CDR3 DNA follows: TGTGCCAGCAGTGCCGGGACAGGGGGCACTGAAGCTTTCTTT.

This clone has only one observation. The chain couples TRBV14 to TRBJ2-1, with TRBD2 matching 12 bases. This CDR3 has 18 amino acids. Germline CDR1 SGHDN, CDR2 FVKESK. The V segment lost 0 bases and the J segment 9 bases; nucleotides outside the gene matches: 12. The CDR3 region is CASSQESPLAGGPSEQFF. CDR3 nucleotides: TGTGCCAGCAGCCAAGAATCTCCTCTAGCGGGGGGGCCAAGTGAGCAGTTCTTC.

This chain links TRBV2 with TRBJ2-2; perhaps TRBD2 as D (6 bases). This CDR3 comprises 14 residues. Germline CDR1 SNHLY, CDR2 FYNNEI. V lost 3 bases and J lost 1, with 6 bases in between. For the CDR3, the DNA is TGTGCCAGCAGTGAGGGGGGGAACACCGGGGAGCTGTTTTTT. This codes for CASSEGGNTGELFF.

This clone is a singleton in its sample. One junction end disagrees with the germline gene, perhaps due to a read error. The chain is built from TRBV7-9 and TRBJ1-1; D is perhaps TRBD1 (5 bases). CDR3 size: 14 residues. Germline values: CDR1 SEHNR, CDR2 FQNEAQ (reference sequence). CDR3 sequence: CSSSLPGMNTEAFF. CDR3 DNA sequence: TGTTCCAGCAGCTTGCCAGGGATGAACACTGAAGCTTTCTTT. Looking up the rest from reference TRBV7-9 and TRBJ1-1 gives the full variable domain: DTGVSQNPRHKITKRGQNVTFRCDPISEHNRLYWYRQTLGQGPEFLTYFQNEAQLEKSRLLSDRFSAERPKGSFSTLEIQRTEQGDSAMYLCSSSLPGMNTEAFFGQGTRLTVV.

The V and J genes are TRBV28 and TRBJ1-1; D remains unclear. Trimming left V 1 base short and J 0 bases short, with 9 bases between. This CDR3 has 15 amino acids. From germline, CDR1 is MDHEN and CDR2 SYDVKM. The CDR3 region is CASSLYGGMNTEAFF. CDR3 DNA sequence: TGTGCCAGCAGTTTATACGGCGGCATGAACACTGAAGCTTTCTTT.

V is TRBV10-3 and J is TRBJ2-3, with D possibly TRBD2 on 6 matching bases. This CDR3 is 14 amino acids long. Per germline, CDR1 ENHRY and CDR2 SYGVKD. Trimming left V 4 bases short and J 0 bases short, with 8 bases between. The CDR3, as DNA: TGTGCCATCAGTGCCAGCGGGAGCACAGATACGCAGTATTTT. Its protein is CAISASGSTDTQYF.

The sample holds one count of this clone. V gene TRBV14 combines with J gene TRBJ1-1, with D possibly TRBD1 on 5 matching bases. The CDR3 totals 15 residues. Germline V lookup: CDR1 SGHDN, CDR2 FVKESK. Trimming removed 4 bases from V and 0 bases from J, with 12 bases in between. The CDR3 nucleotides are TGTGCCAGCAGCCCCCTTGACAGTTTGAACACTGAAGCTTTCTTT. It translates to CASSPLDSLNTEAFF.

The V and J genes are TRBV7-9 and TRBJ1-6; no firm D call. Deletions cut 3 bases from V and 5 bases from J, with 8 bases between. The CDR3 has 14 amino acids. Germline V gene sequence: CDR1 SEHNR, CDR2 FQNEAQ (reference sequence). CDR3 coding DNA: TGTGCCAGCAGCTTCTATTCCGATAATTCACCCCTCCACTTT. Translation gives CASSFYSDNSPLHF.

CDR3 loop: CASSSGGAQYF. Here the CDR3 DNA reads TGTGCCAGCAGCTCCGGGGGGGCGCAGTATTTT. V and J are TRBV7-8 and TRBJ2-3, with 8 bases aligning to TRBD2. Losses at the gene ends were 4 bases for V and 10 bases for J; bases not matched to a gene: 1. This CDR3 has 11 amino acids. CDR1 is SGHVS and CDR2 is FQNEAQ in the germline V gene.

This chain connects TRBV5-1 to TRBJ2-7; possibly TRBD1 for D (6 bases). This CDR3 has 12 amino acids. V lost 4 bases and J lost 3, with 8 bases in between. Germline V CDR1 and CDR2: SGHRS, YFSETQ. CDR3 coding DNA: TGCGCCAGCAGCCGGGACAACTACGAGCAGTACTTC. It codes for CASSRDNYEQYF.

The chain combines TRBV10-2 with TRBJ1-2, with a weak D call TRBD1 (5 bases). V was trimmed by 6 bases and J by 3 bases, leaving 11 bases between them. CDR3 length: 13 residues. Germline-derived CDR1 and CDR2 are WSHSY and SAAADI. The CDR3 loop reads CASSIQGDYGYTF. As DNA, the CDR3 is TGCGCCAGCAGCATCCAAGGGGACTATGGCTACACCTTC.

This chain uses TRBV29-1 with TRBJ2-7; 9 bases agree with TRBD2. After removal of 1 base from V and 0 bases from J, the junction contained 4 bases not matched to a gene. The V gene's germline CDR1 is SQVTM and CDR2 ANQGSEA. This CDR3 is 15 amino acids long. The DNA of the CDR3 is TGCAGCGTTGAAGGGTGGACTAGCGACTCCTACGAGCAGTACTTC. Protein: CSVEGWTSDSYEQYF.

The chain uses TRBV27 and TRBJ2-3, with 7 bases identical to TRBD2. The junction had 6 bases not matched to a gene; V was cut back by 6 bases and J by 3 bases. CDR3 length equals 14 residues. Germline V gene lookup returns CDR1 MNHEY and CDR2 SMNVEV (reference sequence). The CDR3 loop reads CASSPRRETDTQYF. In DNA form, the CDR3 reads TGTGCCAGCAGCCCGCGGCGGGAGACAGATACGCAGTATTTT.

This chain uses TRBV6-5 with TRBJ1-2, with 7 bases fitting TRBD1. V was clipped by 5 bases and J by 7 bases; unmatched bases: 7. This CDR3 has 13 residues. CDR1 and CDR2 from the germline V gene are MNHEY and SVGAGI. CDR3 DNA: TGTGCCAGCAGTCGGGACAGTCGGGTTGGCTACACCTTC. Amino acids: CASSRDSRVGYTF.

The chain couples TRBV4-2 to TRBJ1-3, with 7 nucleotides matching TRBD1. Trimming cost V 3 bases and J 2 bases; bases outside gene matches: 4. From germline, CDR1 is LGHNA and CDR2 YNFKEQ. This CDR3 is built from 15 residues. The CDR3 spells CASSHQDRAGNTIYF. For the CDR3, the DNA is TGTGCCAGCAGCCACCAAGACAGGGCTGGAAACACCATATATTTT.

This clone appeared a few times. CDR3 protein: CASRRTSGHYNEQFF. The DNA of the CDR3 is TGTGCCAGCAGACGCACTAGCGGGCACTACAATGAGCAGTTCTTC. J is TRBJ2-1 and V is TRBV7-2, with 9 bases lining up with TRBD2. The CDR3 covers 15 residues. Per germline, CDR1 SGHTA and CDR2 FQGNSA. V lost 6 bases, J lost 3 bases, and 6 bases stayed unmatched.

The chain recombines TRBV10-3 with TRBJ1-5; D possibly corresponds to TRBD1 (5 bases). Trimming took 10 bases from V and 3 from J, leaving 16 bases between them. CDR3 length: 14 amino acids. The V gene's germline CDR1 is ENHRY and CDR2 SYGVKD. CDR3 DNA: TGTGCCACCACCGGGGGGGGGAACAATCAGCCCCAGCATTTT. This translates into CATTGGGNNQPQHF.

The chain is built from TRBV10-3 and TRBJ2-7; D may be TRBD1 (6 bases). The CDR3 is 14 residues long. Germline lookup yields CDR1 ENHRY and CDR2 SYGVKD. V was cut by 3 bases and J by 1 base, with 10 bases left in between. CDR3 region: CAISDRGTSYEQYF. The CDR3 coding sequence is TGTGCCATCAGTGACAGGGGTACTTCCTACGAGCAGTACTTC.

V gene TRBV18 combines with J gene TRBJ2-4; maybe TRBD1 (6 bases). Germline V CDR1 and CDR2: KGHSH, LQKENI. V was clipped by 4 bases and J by 5 bases, with 12 bases between them. CDR3 length equals 14 residues. CDR3 bases: TGTGCCAGCTCACTAGGGGGACCCGAAAACATTCAGTACTTC. It translates to CASSLGGPENIQYF.

The chain has TRBV10-3 and TRBJ1-6; 8 positions agree with TRBD1. V was pared by 4 bases and J by 5 bases, with 4 bases of the junction left unmatched. Germline V gene lookup returns CDR1 ENHRY and CDR2 SYGVKD. The CDR3 contains 15 residues. In DNA form, the CDR3 reads TGTGCCATCAGTGGGCAGGGGGCAAATAATTCACCCCTCCACTTT. Translated, it gives CAISGQGANNSPLHF.

CDR3 amino acids: CASSSPGQGVSYGYTF. The CDR3 DNA is TGTGCCAGCAGCTCACCGGGACAGGGCGTCTCCTATGGCTACACCTTC. The rearrangement links TRBV5-6 to TRBJ1-2; 9 bases match TRBD1. Per germline, CDR1 SGHDT and CDR2 YYEEEE. The V and J ends lost 3 bases and 4 bases, in that order; junction bases with no gene match: 10. This CDR3 is 16 amino acids long.

The chain couples TRBV30 to TRBJ1-3; unclear D gene. CDR1 is GTSNPN and CDR2 is SVGIG in the germline V gene (reference sequence). Between the trimmed V and J ends, which lost 3 bases and 0 bases, there was a span of 15 bases. This CDR3 spans 16 amino acids. CDR3 residues: CAWRAPEANSGNTIYF. The CDR3, as DNA: TGTGCCTGGAGGGCCCCCGAGGCCAACTCTGGAAACACCATATATTTT. The full variable domain, its missing parts supplied by reference TRBV30 and TRBJ1-3, is SQTIHQWPATLVQPVGSPLSLECTVEGTSNPNLYWYRQAAGRGLQLLFYSVGIGQISSEVPQNLSASRPQDRQFILSSKKLLLSDSGFYLCAWRAPEANSGNTIYFGEGSWLTVV.

The J gene is TRBJ2-7, the V gene TRBV7-2; D gene ambiguous. V lost 5 bases, J lost 3 bases, and 8 bases lay in between. Germline V gives CDR1 SGHTA, CDR2 FQGNSA. The length of the CDR3 is 12 residues. CDR3 region: CASSLSFYEQYF. The CDR3 coding sequence is TGTGCCAGCAGCCTCTCTTTCTACGAGCAGTACTTC.

J is TRBJ1-6 and V is TRBV9, with D possibly matching TRBD1 (6 bases). This CDR3 spans 17 amino acids. Looked up from germline, CDR1 is SGDLS and CDR2 is YYNGEE. Trimming shortened V by 1 base and J by 2 bases, and 13 bases separated the two germline ends. The CDR3 DNA follows: TGTGCCAGCAGCGTAACAGGGACACCCACCTATAATTCACCCCTCCACTTT. It translates to CASSVTGTPTYNSPLHF.

The chain combines TRBV27 with TRBJ1-1; possibly TRBD1 for D (5 bases). This CDR3 is built from 14 residues. Trimming removed 3 bases at V and 7 bases at J, with 15 bases between. CDR1 MNHEY and CDR2 SMNVEV come from the germline V gene (reference sequence). The CDR3 DNA sequence: TGTGCCAGCAGTTTCAGGGAGGGGATGGGTGAAGCTTTCTTT. As protein: CASSFREGMGEAFF.

The V and J genes are TRBV4-1 and TRBJ2-5; TRBD2 aligns across 10 bases. The CDR3 extends over 18 amino acids. Germline trimming cut 0 bases from V and 11 bases from J; bases unmatched to any gene: 18. Per the germline V gene, CDR1 is MGHRA and CDR2 is YSYEKL. The CDR3 DNA reads TGCGCCAGCAGCCAAGATCCTCCCGCGTTAGCGGGAGGAGATGAGCAGTACTTC. It encodes CASSQDPPALAGGDEQYF.